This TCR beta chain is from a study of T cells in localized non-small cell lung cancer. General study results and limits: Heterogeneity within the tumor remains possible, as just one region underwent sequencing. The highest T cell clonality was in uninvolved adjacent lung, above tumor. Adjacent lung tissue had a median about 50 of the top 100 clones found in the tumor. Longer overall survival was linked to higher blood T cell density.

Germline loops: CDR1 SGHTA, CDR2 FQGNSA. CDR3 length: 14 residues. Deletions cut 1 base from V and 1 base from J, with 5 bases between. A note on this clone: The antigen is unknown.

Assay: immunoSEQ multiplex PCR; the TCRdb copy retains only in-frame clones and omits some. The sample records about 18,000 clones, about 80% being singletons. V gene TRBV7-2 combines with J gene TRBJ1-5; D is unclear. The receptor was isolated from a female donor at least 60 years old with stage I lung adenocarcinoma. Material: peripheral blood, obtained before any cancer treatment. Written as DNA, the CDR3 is TGTGCCAGCAGCTTAGGGGAGAGCAATCAGCCCCAGCATTTT. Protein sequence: CASSLGESNQPQHF.